The rows below give T cell receptor beta chains drawn from one sample of a study of T cells in localized non-small cell lung cancer. Sequencing was performed with immunoSEQ multiplex PCR; in TCRdb, only in-frame clones are kept and a portion is missing. The repertoire holds tens of thousands of clones, with 75% to 90% as singletons. Specimen: peripheral blood mononuclear cells, collected before any cancer treatment. The receptors shown here come from a man aged 40-75 years with stage III lung adenocarcinoma. Each CDR3 is given with its conserved first and last residue. A D gene is named only where the DNA matches it firmly. Rows may omit the clone size; those that give it use once, few, many or a size class.

cdr3_length,j_call,v_call,clone_size,d_call,cdr3_nt,cdr3_aa
15,TRBJ1-1,TRBV7-9,-,TRBD1,TGTGCCAGCACCAGGACAGGGGGCCCGGGGACTGAAGCTTTCTTT,CASTRTGGPGTEAFF
15,TRBJ2-3,TRBV6-6,-,TRBD2,TGTGCCAGCATTGCAGCGGGGGGGCAGACAGATACGCAGTATTTT,CASIAAGGQTDTQYF
17,TRBJ2-1,TRBV7-9,-,TRBD2,TGTGCCAGCAGCTTAGCGCGACTAGCGGGAGGGGGGAATGAGCAGTTCTTC,CASSLARLAGGGNEQFF
13,TRBJ1-1,TRBV9,-,-,TGTGCCAGCAGCGCCGCTGGGGACACTGAAGCTTTCTTT,CASSAAGDTEAFF
15,TRBJ2-1,TRBV5-6,-,TRBD2,TGTGCCAGCAGCCGAACTAGCGGAACCTACAATGAGCAGTTCTTC,CASSRTSGTYNEQFF
14,TRBJ1-2,TRBV6-5,-,-,TGTGCCAGCAGTTACAGGGAGGGTGACTATGGCTACACCTTC,CASSYREGDYGYTF
14,TRBJ1-1,TRBV7-9,-,-,TGTGCCAGCAGCCCCACCGGGATCCAGAAGAAGCCGTTCTTT,CASSPTGIQKKPFF
13,TRBJ1-2,TRBV7-2,-,-,TGTGCCAGCAGGCCGACCGTCACTTATGGCTACACCTTC,CASRPTVTYGYTF
11,TRBJ1-5,TRBV9,-,-,TGTGTATCGGGGGGCGACCAGCCCCAGCATTTT,CVSGGDQPQHF
15,TRBJ1-3,TRBV18,few,-,TGTGCCAGCTCACCGGACACCTCCTCTGGAAACACCATATATTTT,CASSPDTSSGNTIYF
13,TRBJ1-2,TRBV29-1,-,TRBD1,TGCAGCGTTTCTCCAGACAGGGATCGTGGCTACACCTTC,CSVSPDRDRGYTF
15,TRBJ1-2,TRBV30,few,-,TGTGCCTGGAGTCCAGAGGGACGCCGACTCTATGGCTACACCTTC,CAWSPEGRRLYGYTF
16,TRBJ1-5,TRBV30,-,-,TGTGCCTGGAGTGTAACCGCAGGGGCTGGCAATCAGCCCCAGCATTTT,CAWSVTAGAGNQPQHF
18,TRBJ2-1,TRBV11-3,-,TRBD2,TGTGCCAGCAGCTTAGCACCTCCGGGACTAGCTTGGAACAATGAGCAGTTCTTC,CASSLAPPGLAWNNEQFF
14,TRBJ2-4,TRBV21-1,-,-,TGTGCCAGGGGGACTAGTCGGGCCAAAAACATTCAGTACTTC,CARGTSRAKNIQYF
16,TRBJ1-4,TRBV5-1,-,TRBD1,TGCGCCAGCAGCTTGTTGGGACAGGGGCAAAATGAAAAACTGTTTTTT,CASSLLGQGQNEKLFF
14,TRBJ1-2,TRBV7-6,-,-,TGTGCCAGCAGCTTAGCGGGGGGCGCGGTAGGCTACACCTTC,CASSLAGGAVGYTF
14,TRBJ2-1,TRBV5-1,-,-,TGCGCCAGCAGCTTGTCCGGGTTTGGTGGTGAGCAGTTCTTC,CASSLSGFGGEQFF
14,TRBJ1-2,TRBV6-5,few,-,TGTGCCAGCAGTTCACTCGGAGGGAACTATGGCTACACCTTC,CASSSLGGNYGYTF
15,TRBJ2-5,TRBV6-1,few,TRBD1,TGTGCCAGCAGTGAAGGCGGGGACAGGGGTGAGACCCAGTACTTC,CASSEGGDRGETQYF
17,TRBJ2-1,TRBV4-1,-,TRBD2,TGCGCCAGCAGCCAAGACCCCTCTAGCGGGTCCTACAATGAGCAGTTCTTC,CASSQDPSSGSYNEQFF
13,TRBJ2-3,TRBV5-1,-,-,TGCGCCAGCAACAGGGCTAGCACAGATACGCAGTATTTT,CASNRASTDTQYF
13,TRBJ1-2,TRBV5-1,-,TRBD1,TGCGCCAGCAGGACGGGACAGGGGGCTGGCTACACCTTC,CASRTGQGAGYTF
13,TRBJ1-3,TRBV7-9,-,-,TGTGCCAGCAGCTTGGGACAAGGAAACACCATATATTTT,CASSLGQGNTIYF
15,TRBJ2-1,TRBV23-1,-,TRBD2,TGCGCCAGCAGTCAGAGGACTAGCGGTACGCATGGGCAGTTCTTC,CASSQRTSGTHGQFF
17,TRBJ2-7,TRBV9,few,TRBD1,TGTGCCAGCAGCGTAGGGGCCCTTCCGGGACAGGGGTACGAGCAGTACTTC,CASSVGALPGQGYEQYF
13,TRBJ1-5,TRBV19,-,-,TGTGCCAGTAGTGGGACCGTCAATCAGCCCCAGCATTTT,CASSGTVNQPQHF
15,TRBJ2-3,TRBV7-9,-,-,TGTGCCAGCAGCTTAGCCAGCCCTAGCACAGATACGCAGTATTTT,CASSLASPSTDTQYF
12,TRBJ1-1,TRBV28,-,TRBD1,TGTGCCATCCGGACAGGGCGCTCGAGAGCTTTCTTT,CAIRTGRSRAFF
14,TRBJ1-1,TRBV11-2,few,-,TGTGCCAGCAGCTTAGATCGGGGGGCGACTGAAGCTTTCTTT,CASSLDRGATEAFF
15,TRBJ2-6,TRBV6-4,-,-,TGTGCCGGGAGGGACAGTCGACCTGGGGCCAACGTCCTGACTTTC,CAGRDSRPGANVLTF
17,TRBJ2-2,TRBV7-9,-,TRBD1,TGTGCCAGCAGCTTATCAGGGACAGGGATCGGCACCGGGGAGCTGTTTTTT,CASSLSGTGIGTGELFF
14,TRBJ2-5,TRBV6-6,-,-,TGTGCCAGCACTCCCAAAGGGGGGCAAGAGACCCAGTACTTC,CASTPKGGQETQYF